The entry that follows covers one TCR beta chain sequence. As yet, its antigen is unknown. A second PCR, run for roughly 7 to 12 cycles, used a sample-barcoded 5' primer plus a J-beta primer mix. The yield of each sample was at least 2.5 million CDR3-containing paired-end reads. A single record per CDR3 protein comes from TCRdb applying MiXCR to the 5' RACE reads. This sample yields about 730,000 distinct CDR3 sequences, of which about 40% are seen a single time; 20% belongs to the top ten. This sample is drawn from a study of blood T cells in healthy people across ages. The germline V gene has CDR1 MDHEN and CDR2 SYDVKM. CDR3 length equals 12 residues. V lost 8 bases and J 1 base, leaving 9 bases between the germline ends. General study results and limits: Diversity was higher, and naive CD4+ cells more numerous, in long-lived donors than in aged donors.

Source material: blood. This TCR was sampled from a woman aged 60-70 years in good health. The chain couples TRBV28 to TRBJ2-7; a possible D gene is TRBD1 (6 bases). The CDR3 region is CASAGESYEQYF. The CDR3 DNA is TGTGCCAGCGCAGGGGAGTCCTACGAGCAGTACTTC.